This TCR beta chain derives from a study of T cells after yellow fever vaccination. Study observations and caveats: At under 97% for CD4 and almost 90% for CD8, most primary-vaccination clones showed up again after the booster. Secondary responses were weaker yet peaked faster, day 5 versus 15.

A 5'RACE template-switching step, the method used to make TCR cDNA, added a universal primer site and UMIs. One entry per CDR3 protein, called by TCRdb with MiXCR from the 5' RACE reads. The data show about 320,000 distinct CDR3 sequences, 4% to 5.5% seen once. Trimming cost V 0 bases and J 13 bases, with 12 bases left between them. The CDR3 has 13 residues. Germline CDR1 is LGHDT and CDR2 is YNNKEL (reference sequence). Worth noting for this clonotype: The antigen is unknown.

This sequence originates from a man in his late teens or twenties who received the YFV17D yellow fever vaccine. The chain has TRBV3-1 and TRBJ2-2, with D possibly matching TRBD1 (5 bases). The material was PBMCs, obtained 15 days after the yellow fever booster vaccination. CDR3 sequence: CASSQDLQGGLFF. The CDR3, as DNA: TGTGCCAGCAGCCAAGATCTGCAGGGTGGGCTGTTTTTT.